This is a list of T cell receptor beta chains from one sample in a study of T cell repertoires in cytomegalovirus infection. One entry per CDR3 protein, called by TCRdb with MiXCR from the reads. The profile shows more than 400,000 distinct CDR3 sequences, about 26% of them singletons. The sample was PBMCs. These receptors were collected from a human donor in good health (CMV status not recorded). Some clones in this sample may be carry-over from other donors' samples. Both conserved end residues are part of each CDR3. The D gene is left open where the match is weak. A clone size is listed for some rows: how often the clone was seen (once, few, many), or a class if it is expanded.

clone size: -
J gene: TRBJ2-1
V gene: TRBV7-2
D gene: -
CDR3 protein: CASSSGGPQFF
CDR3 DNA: TGTGCCAGCAGCTCCGGGGGGCCGCAGTTCTTC

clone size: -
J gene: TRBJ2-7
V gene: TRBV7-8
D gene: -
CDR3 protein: CASSPRTAYEQYF
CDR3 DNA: TGTGCCAGCAGCCCACGGACGGCGTACGAGCAGTACTTC

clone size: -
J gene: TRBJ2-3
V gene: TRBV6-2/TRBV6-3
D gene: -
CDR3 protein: CASSFMRGGTDTQYF
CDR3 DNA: TGTGCCAGCAGTTTTATGAGGGGCGGCACAGATACGCAGTATTTT

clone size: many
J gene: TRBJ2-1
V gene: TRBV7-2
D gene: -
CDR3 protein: CASSRRGESSYNEQFF
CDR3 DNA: TGTGCCAGCAGCCGACGTGGGGAGAGCTCCTACAATGAGCAGTTCTTC

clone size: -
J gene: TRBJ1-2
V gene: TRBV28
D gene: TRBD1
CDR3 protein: CASSLDRGHYGYTF
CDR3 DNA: TGTGCCAGCAGTTTGGACAGGGGGCACTATGGCTACACCTTC

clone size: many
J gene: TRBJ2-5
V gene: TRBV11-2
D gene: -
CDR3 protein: CASSLDRERPQYF
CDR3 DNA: TGTGCCAGCAGCTTAGACAGGGAACGGCCCCAGTACTTC

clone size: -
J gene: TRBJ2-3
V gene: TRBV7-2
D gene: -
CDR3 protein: CASSGDRFSTDTQYF
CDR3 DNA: TGTGCCAGCAGCGGAGACAGGTTTAGCACAGATACGCAGTATTTT

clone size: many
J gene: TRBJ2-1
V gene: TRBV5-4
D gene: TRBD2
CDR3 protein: CASSSSGTRLYNEQFF
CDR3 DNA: TGTGCCAGCAGCTCGTCCGGGACTAGACTATACAATGAGCAGTTCTTC

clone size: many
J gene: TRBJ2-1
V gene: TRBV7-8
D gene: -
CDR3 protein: CASSLAPGVNEQFF
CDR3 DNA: TGTGCCAGCAGCTTAGCCCCAGGGGTCAATGAGCAGTTCTTC

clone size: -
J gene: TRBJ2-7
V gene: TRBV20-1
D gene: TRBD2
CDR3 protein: CSAQREVENEQYF
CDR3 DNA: TGCAGTGCCCAGCGGGAGGTTGAAAACGAGCAGTACTTC

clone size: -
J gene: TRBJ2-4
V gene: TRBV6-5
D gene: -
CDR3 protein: CASSSRLGRENIQYF
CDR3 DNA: TGTGCCAGCAGTTCCCGACTAGGGAGAGAAAACATTCAGTACTTC

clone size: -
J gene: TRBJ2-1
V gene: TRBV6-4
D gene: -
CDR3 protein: CASSLLFGSSYNEQFF
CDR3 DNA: TGTGCCAGCAGTCTCCTCTTCGGTAGCTCCTACAATGAGCAGTTCTTC

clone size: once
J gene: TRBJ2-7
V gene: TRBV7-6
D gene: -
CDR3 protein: CASSFDGYEQHF
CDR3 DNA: TGTGCCAGCAGCTTCGACGGCTACGAGCAGCACTTC

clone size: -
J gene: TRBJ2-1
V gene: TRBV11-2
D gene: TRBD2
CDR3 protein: CASSPGTNHEQFF
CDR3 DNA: TGTGCCAGCAGCCCGGGGACTAATCACGAGCAGTTCTTC

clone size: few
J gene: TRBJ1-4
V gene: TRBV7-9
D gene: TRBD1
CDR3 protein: CASSLAGTGAKGEKLFF
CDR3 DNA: TGTGCCAGCAGCTTAGCCGGGACAGGGGCCAAGGGGGAAAAACTGTTTTTT

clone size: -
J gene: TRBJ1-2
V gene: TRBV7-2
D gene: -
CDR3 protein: CASSLKVNGGYTF
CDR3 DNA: TGTGCCAGCAGCCTCAAAGTTAATGGGGGCTACACCTTC

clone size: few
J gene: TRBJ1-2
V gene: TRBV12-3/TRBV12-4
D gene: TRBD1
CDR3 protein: CASIPGTGVDYGYTF
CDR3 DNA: TGTGCCAGCATCCCAGGGACAGGGGTGGACTATGGCTACACCTTC

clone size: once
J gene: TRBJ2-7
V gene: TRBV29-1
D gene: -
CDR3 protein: CSVRFLDWELEQYF
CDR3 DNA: TGCAGCGTTAGGTTCCTAGACTGGGAGCTCGAGCAGTACTTC

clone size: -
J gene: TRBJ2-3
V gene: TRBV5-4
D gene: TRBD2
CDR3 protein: CASRREEGTDTQYF
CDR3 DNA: TGTGCCAGCAGGCGGGAGGAGGGCACAGATACGCAGTATTTT

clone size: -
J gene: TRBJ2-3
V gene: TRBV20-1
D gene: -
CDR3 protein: CSVRRRGRDPRTDTQYF
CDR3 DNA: TGCAGTGTCAGGAGGAGGGGCCGGGATCCTCGCACAGATACGCAGTATTTT

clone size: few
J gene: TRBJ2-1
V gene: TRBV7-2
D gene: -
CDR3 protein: CASSTYVRNEQFF
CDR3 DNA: TGTGCCAGCAGCACATACGTAAGGAATGAGCAGTTCTTC

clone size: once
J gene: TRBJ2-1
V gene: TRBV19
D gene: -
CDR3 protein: CASRVAVSSYNEQFF
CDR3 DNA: TGTGCCAGTAGAGTAGCGGTCAGCTCCTACAATGAGCAGTTCTTC

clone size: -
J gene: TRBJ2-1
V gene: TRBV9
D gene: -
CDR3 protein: CASSVEGSPYNEQFF
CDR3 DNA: TGTGCCAGCAGCGTAGAGGGTAGCCCCTACAATGAGCAGTTCTTC

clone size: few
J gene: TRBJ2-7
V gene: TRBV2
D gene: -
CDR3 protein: CASRGTRWEQYF
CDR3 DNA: TGTGCCAGCAGGGGTACTAGATGGGAGCAGTACTTC

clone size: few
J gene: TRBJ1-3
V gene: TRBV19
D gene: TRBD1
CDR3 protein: CASRTGQGSSGNTIYF
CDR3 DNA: TGTGCCAGTAGAACGGGACAGGGGAGCTCTGGAAACACCATATATTTT

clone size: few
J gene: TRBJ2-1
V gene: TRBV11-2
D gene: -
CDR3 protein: CASSLSLVEQFF
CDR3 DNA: TGTGCCAGCAGCTTAAGCCTAGTCGAGCAGTTCTTC

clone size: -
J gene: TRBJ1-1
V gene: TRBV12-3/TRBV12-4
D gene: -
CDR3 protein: CASSLVVGRQNTEAFF
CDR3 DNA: TGTGCCAGCAGTTTAGTAGTTGGGAGGCAGAACACTGAAGCTTTCTTT

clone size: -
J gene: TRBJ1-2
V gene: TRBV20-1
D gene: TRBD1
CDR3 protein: CSAEPGQFYGYTF
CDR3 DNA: TGCAGTGCTGAGCCGGGACAGTTCTATGGCTACACCTTC

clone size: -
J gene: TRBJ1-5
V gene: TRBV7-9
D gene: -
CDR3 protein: CASSLGSRGPGQPQHF
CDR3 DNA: TGTGCCAGCAGCTTAGGCAGCCGGGGGCCGGGTCAGCCCCAGCATTTT

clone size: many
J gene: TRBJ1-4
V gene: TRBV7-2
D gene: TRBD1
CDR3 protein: CASSLNRGNEKLFF
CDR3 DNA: TGTGCCAGCAGCTTAAACAGGGGGAATGAAAAACTGTTTTTT

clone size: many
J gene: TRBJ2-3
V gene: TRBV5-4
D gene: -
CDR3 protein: CASSLRGTDTQYF
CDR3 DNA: TGTGCCAGCAGCTTACGGGGCACAGATACGCAGTATTTT

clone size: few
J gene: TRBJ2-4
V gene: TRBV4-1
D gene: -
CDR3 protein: CASSQEGENIQYF
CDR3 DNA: TGCGCCAGCAGCCAAGAAGGGGAAAACATTCAGTACTTC

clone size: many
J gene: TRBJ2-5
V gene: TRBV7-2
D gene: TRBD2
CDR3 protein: CASSLGSGGIIETQYF
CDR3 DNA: TGTGCCAGCAGCTTAGGTAGCGGGGGGATTATCGAGACCCAGTACTTC

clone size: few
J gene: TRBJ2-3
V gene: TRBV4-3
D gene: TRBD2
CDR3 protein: CASSQEASGSGDTQYF
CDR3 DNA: TGCGCCAGCAGCCAAGAGGCTAGCGGGAGCGGAGATACGCAGTATTTT

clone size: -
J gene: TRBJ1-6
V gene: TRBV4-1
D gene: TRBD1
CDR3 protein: CASSQGSGAGGSPLHF
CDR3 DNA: TGCGCCAGCAGCCAAGGCTCGGGGGCAGGGGGATCACCCCTCCACTTT

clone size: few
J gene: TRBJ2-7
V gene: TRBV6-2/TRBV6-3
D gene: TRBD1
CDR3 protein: CASSRPPDRGYEQYF
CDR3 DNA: TGTGCCAGCAGCCGACCCCCGGACAGGGGGTATGAGCAGTACTTC

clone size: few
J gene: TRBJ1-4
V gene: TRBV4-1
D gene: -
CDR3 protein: CASSQGGLYEKLFF
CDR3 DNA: TGCGCCAGCAGCCAAGGAGGTCTCTATGAAAAACTGTTTTTT

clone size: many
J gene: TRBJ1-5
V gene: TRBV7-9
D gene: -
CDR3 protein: CASSTAGSNQPQHF
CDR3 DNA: TGTGCCAGCAGCACAGCCGGGTCCAATCAGCCCCAGCATTTT

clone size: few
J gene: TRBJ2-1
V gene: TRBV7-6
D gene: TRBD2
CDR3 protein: CASSQRVLAGANEQFF
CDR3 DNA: TGTGCCAGCAGCCAAAGGGTACTAGCGGGAGCCAATGAGCAGTTCTTC

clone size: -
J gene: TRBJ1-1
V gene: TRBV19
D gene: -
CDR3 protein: CASSMAGDFEAFF
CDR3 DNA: TGTGCCAGTAGTATGGCCGGGGACTTTGAAGCTTTCTTT

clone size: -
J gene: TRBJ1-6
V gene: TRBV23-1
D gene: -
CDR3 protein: CASSQIGWGNSPLHF
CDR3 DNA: TGCGCCAGCAGTCAAATCGGGTGGGGAAATTCACCCCTCCACTTT

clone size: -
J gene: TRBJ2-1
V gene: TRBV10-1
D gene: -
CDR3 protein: CASSESDRFSPTNEQFF
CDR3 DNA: TGCGCCAGCAGTGAGAGCGACCGATTTTCCCCTACCAATGAGCAGTTCTTC

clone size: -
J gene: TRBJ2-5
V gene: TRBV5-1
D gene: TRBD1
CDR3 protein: CASSSTRTGGQETQYF
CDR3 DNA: TGCGCCAGCAGCTCAACCCGGACAGGGGGCCAAGAGACCCAGTACTTC

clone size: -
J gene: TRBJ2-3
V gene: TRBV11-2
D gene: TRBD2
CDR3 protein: CASSFGGRTPDTQYF
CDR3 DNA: TGTGCCAGCAGCTTCGGCGGGAGAACCCCAGATACGCAGTATTTT

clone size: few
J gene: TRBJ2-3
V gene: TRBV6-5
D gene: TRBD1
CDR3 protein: CASSYRGGPDTQYF
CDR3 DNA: TGTGCCAGCAGTTACCGAGGGGGCCCAGATACGCAGTATTTT

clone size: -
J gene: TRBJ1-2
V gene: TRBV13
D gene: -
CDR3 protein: CASSSTTASNYGYTF
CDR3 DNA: TGTGCCAGCAGCTCAACGACAGCTAGTAACTATGGCTACACCTTC

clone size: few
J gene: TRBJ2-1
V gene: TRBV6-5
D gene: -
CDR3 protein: CASSYEGMRYNEQFF
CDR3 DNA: TGTGCCAGCAGTTATGAGGGGATGAGATACAATGAGCAGTTCTTC

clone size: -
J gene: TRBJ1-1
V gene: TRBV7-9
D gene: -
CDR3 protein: CASSLGSALTQTEAFF
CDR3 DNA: TGTGCCAGCAGCTTAGGTTCGGCCCTAACTCAAACCGAAGCTTTCTTT

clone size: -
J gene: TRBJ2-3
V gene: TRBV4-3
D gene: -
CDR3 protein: CASSQTGQGTDTQYF
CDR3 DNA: TGCGCCAGCAGCCAAACCGGCCAGGGCACAGATACGCAGTATTTT

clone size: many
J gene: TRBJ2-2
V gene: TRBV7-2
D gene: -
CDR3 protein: CASSSSNERSGELFF
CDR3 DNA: TGTGCCAGCAGCTCGTCAAATGAGCGCTCCGGGGAGCTGTTTTTT

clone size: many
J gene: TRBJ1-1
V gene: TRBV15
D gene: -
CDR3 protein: CATSRDRARGPTEAFF
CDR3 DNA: TGTGCCACCAGCAGAGATAGGGCCAGAGGTCCCACTGAAGCTTTCTTT

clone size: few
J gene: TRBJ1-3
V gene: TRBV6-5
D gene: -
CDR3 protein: CASSYSGQGGNTIYF
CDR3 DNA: TGTGCCAGCAGTTACTCCGGGCAGGGCGGAAACACCATATATTTT

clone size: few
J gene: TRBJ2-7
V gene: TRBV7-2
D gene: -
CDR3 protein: CASSPAGRIYEQYF
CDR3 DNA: TGTGCCAGCAGCCCTGCTGGCAGAATCTACGAGCAGTACTTC

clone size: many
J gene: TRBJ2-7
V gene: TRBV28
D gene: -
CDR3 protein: CASRQPGARDEQYF
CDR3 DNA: TGTGCCAGCAGACAACCAGGGGCCCGGGACGAGCAGTACTTC

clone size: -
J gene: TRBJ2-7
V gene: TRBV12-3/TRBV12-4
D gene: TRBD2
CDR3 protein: CASSLQTSGTGYEQYF
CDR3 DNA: TGTGCCAGCAGTTTACAGACTAGCGGGACGGGCTACGAGCAGTACTTC

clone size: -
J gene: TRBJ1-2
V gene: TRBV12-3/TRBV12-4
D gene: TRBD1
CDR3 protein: CASSFSMTGGDYGYTF
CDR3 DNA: TGTGCCAGCAGTTTTTCTATGACAGGGGGTGACTATGGCTACACCTTC

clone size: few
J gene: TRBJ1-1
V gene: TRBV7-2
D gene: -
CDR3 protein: CASSLEVFTEAFF
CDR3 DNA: TGTGCCAGCAGCTTAGAAGTTTTCACTGAAGCTTTCTTT